The text below deals with one T cell receptor (beta chain). In the original processing: Amplified reference gene primers provided the basis for estimating nucleated cell counts. TCRdb's table, derived via immunoSEQ multiplex PCR, lists solely in-frame clones and lacks some. V and J calls and clone size are copied from that table; D and trimming were computed from the DNA. In the table there are about 140,000 clones, over 80% of which are singletons. The sample originates from a study of blood T cell repertoires in COVID-19. Background on the study: Donors in the United States, Italy and Spain gave samples during acute or convalescent COVID-19.

The CDR3 loop spans 12 amino acids. Germline trimming cut 5 bases from V and 9 bases from J; bases unmatched to any gene: 6. Per the germline V gene, CDR1 is SGHTS and CDR2 is YDEGEE. The chain links TRBV5-8 to TRBJ2-3; 7 bases line up with TRBD2. The sequence came from a woman aged 80 or over with acute or convalescent COVID-19. Sequencing input: peripheral blood. The CDR3 is CASRIWGGTQYF. The CDR3 coding sequence is TGTGCCAGCAGGATTTGGGGAGGGACGCAGTATTTT.